This T cell receptor (beta chain) derives from a study of naive and memory T cell subsets. Overnight CMV lysate stimulation of fresh PBMCs defined donor CMV status by CD4+ IFNgamma. CDR1 and CDR2 from the germline V gene are DFQATT and SNEGSKA (reference sequence). This CDR3 is 15 amino acids long. Broader study findings: RNA-based TCR counts may shift with T cell activation and differentiation. From naive to CM, EM and EMRA, diversity decreased and Gini increased.

Two oligonucleotides, mixed equimolar, formed the beta constant-region primer covering TRBC1 and TRBC2. Four rounds of PCR amplified the ligated cDNA using nested alpha and beta constant-region primers plus SP2. TCRdb re-called the UMI-ligation and nested PCR reads with MiXCR, one entry per CDR3 protein. The profile shows tens of thousands of distinct CDR3 sequences, approximately 10% of them singletons. This clonotype was picked up a small number of times. Its matching antigen is unknown. Germline is not matched at one junction end, which may reflect a read error. The TCR sequence derives from a human donor in good health. The material sequenced was naive CD8+ T cells from blood. The rearrangement joins TRBV20-1 to TRBJ1-2; tentative D call: TRBD1 (5 bases). CDR3 loop: CSAHPGNHGGYGDTF. For the CDR3, the DNA is TGCAGTGCCCACCCAGGGAATCACGGCGGTTATGGCGACACCTTC.